This T cell receptor beta chain was identified in a study of cytotoxic CD8 clonotypes in ibrutinib-treated CLL. Trimming shortened V by 6 bases and J by 1 base, and 12 bases separated the two germline ends. The CDR3 is 14 amino acids. Germline CDR1 reads KGHSH; CDR2 reads LQKENI. Generated by immunoSEQ multiplex PCR, the TCRdb table keeps only in-frame clones and is missing some. The table lists about 140,000 clones, under 95% of them singletons, with 11% in the top ten. The specimen comprised PBMCs, sampled after 12 months of ibrutinib treatment. The chain uses TRBV18 and TRBJ2-5, with D possibly matching TRBD2 (6 bases). The sequence came from a human donor with chronic lymphocytic leukemia. The CDR3 reads CASSPNGGQETQYF. The CDR3 DNA reads TGTGCCAGCTCGCCGAACGGGGGCCAAGAGACCCAGTACTTC.